This T cell receptor (beta chain) was recovered during a study of blood T cell repertoires in COVID-19. The table lists this clone with a count of one. Libraries were prepared by immunoSEQ multiplex PCR; TCRdb keeps only in-frame clonotypes and omits some of them. The sample holds some 120,000 clones, roughly 88% seen once. The germline V gene has CDR1 ENHRY and CDR2 SYGVKD. This CDR3 spans 15 amino acids. With 5 bases removed from V and 3 bases from J, the gap between germline ends came to 14 bases. Sequencing used peripheral blood. This receptor was identified in a man aged 45-60 years with acute or convalescent COVID-19. The genes are TRBV10-3 and TRBJ2-4; weak D call: TRBD2 (7 bases). CDR3 sequence reads: CAISPQGGGKNIQYF. The CDR3, as DNA: TGTGCCATCAGTCCACAGGGAGGGGGCAAAAACATTCAGTACTTC.